This T cell receptor (beta chain) derives from a study of a mutant IDH1 vaccine in newly diagnosed glioma. Study background: Patients underwent eight vaccinations, which took place in weeks 1, 3, 5, 7, 11, 15, 19 and 23. Vaccines were begun 4-6 weeks after radiotherapy alone, or with temozolomide cycles.

Documented time point: week 11, during vaccination. Each dose delivered 300 ug of mutant IDH1 20-mer peptide subcutaneously with imiquimod. There were new WHO grade 3 or 4 astrocytomas in the donors, and these were IDH1-mutant and ATRX-lost. Turning to this clone: Its antigen is as yet unknown.

The protocol was immunoSEQ multiplex PCR, while the TCRdb copy is restricted to in-frame clones and leaves out a portion. The table records around 31,000 clones, just under 80% of them present only once. The source of this sequence is a young man with glioma. Sample: PBMCs, taken from a glioma patient whose treatment included an IDH1 peptide vaccine.

The CDR3 nucleotides are TGTGCCAGCAGCTTATCACGAAACTATAATTCACCCCTCCACTTT. Residues: CASSLSRNYNSPLHF. The chain links TRBV7-2 to TRBJ1-6; D gene uncertain. Deletions cut 2 bases from V and 3 bases from J, with 8 bases between. This CDR3 is built from 15 residues. Germline loops: CDR1 SGHTA, CDR2 FQGNSA.